Included here is one TCR beta chain sequence, with context. Its matching antigen is unknown. Losses at the gene ends were 1 base for V and 7 bases for J; bases not matched to a gene: 13. Germline V CDR1 and CDR2: DFQATT, SNEGSKA (reference sequence). The CDR3 totals 16 residues. The data derive from a study of tumor and adjacent non-tumor tissue in lung cancer. Study-level points and caveats: Significantly higher TCR diversity was found in tumor than normal lung. In normal lung, the top 100 clones were significantly more dominant than in tumor.

A modified ARM-PCR protocol with three rounds of nested PCR amplified TCRbeta. TCRdb re-derived calls from the multiplex PCR reads in MiXCR, one entry per CDR3 protein. Of 200,000 or so distinct CDR3 sequences listed, approximately 74% were seen once; the top ten hold almost 25%. This sample's RNA came from whole unsorted tissue. The sequence was collected from a man in his 60s with non-small cell lung cancer. The sequencing sample was made of lung tumor tissue. This chain joins TRBV20-1 and TRBJ2-3; 8 nucleotides match TRBD2. Written as DNA, the CDR3 is TGCAGTGCTAGAGTTGCGAGCGGGAGCCCGACATATACGCAGTATTTT. Its translation is CSARVASGSPTYTQYF.